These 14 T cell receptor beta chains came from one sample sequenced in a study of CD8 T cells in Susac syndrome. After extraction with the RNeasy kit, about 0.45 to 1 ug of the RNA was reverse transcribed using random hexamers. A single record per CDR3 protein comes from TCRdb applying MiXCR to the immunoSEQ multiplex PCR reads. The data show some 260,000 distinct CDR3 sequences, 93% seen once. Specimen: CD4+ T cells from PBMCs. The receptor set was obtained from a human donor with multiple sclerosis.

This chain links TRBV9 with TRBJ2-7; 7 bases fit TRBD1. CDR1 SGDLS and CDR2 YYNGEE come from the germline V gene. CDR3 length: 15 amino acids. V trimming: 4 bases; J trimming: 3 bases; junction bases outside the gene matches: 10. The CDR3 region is CASSSGTVALYEQYF. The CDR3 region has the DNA TGTGCCAGCAGCTCCGGGACAGTAGCCCTCTACGAGCAGTACTTC.

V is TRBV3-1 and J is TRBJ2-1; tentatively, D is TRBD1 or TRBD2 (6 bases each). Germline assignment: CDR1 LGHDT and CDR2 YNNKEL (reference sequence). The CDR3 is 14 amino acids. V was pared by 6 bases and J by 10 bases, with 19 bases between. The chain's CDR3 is CASREGGGSGEQFF. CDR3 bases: TGTGCCAGCAGAGAGGGGGGCGGCTCTGGCGAGCAGTTCTTC.

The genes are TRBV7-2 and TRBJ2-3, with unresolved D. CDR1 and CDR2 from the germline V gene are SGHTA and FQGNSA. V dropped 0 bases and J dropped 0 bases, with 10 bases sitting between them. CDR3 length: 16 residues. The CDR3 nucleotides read TGTGCCAGCAGCTTAGCCCTGAGAACTAGCACAGATACGCAGTATTTT. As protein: CASSLALRTSTDTQYF.

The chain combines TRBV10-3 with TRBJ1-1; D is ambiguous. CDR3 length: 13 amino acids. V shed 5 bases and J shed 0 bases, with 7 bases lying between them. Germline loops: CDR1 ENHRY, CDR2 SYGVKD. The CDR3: CAISSDVNTEAFF. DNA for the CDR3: TGTGCCATCAGTTCGGATGTGAACACTGAAGCTTTCTTT.

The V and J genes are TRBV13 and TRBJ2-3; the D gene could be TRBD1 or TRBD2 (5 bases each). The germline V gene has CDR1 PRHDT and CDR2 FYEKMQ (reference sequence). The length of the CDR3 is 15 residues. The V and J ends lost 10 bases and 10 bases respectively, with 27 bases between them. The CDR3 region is CATLTGPLNSGAQYF. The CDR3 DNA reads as TGTGCCACTCTAACGGGGCCGCTAAACTCAGGAGCGCAGTATTTT.

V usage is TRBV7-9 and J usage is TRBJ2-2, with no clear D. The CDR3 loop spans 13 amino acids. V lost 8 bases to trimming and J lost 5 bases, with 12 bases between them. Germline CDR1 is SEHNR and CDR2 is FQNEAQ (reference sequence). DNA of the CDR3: TGTGCCAGCGCCAAAATTCCAACCGGGGAGCTGTTTTTT. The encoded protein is CASAKIPTGELFF.

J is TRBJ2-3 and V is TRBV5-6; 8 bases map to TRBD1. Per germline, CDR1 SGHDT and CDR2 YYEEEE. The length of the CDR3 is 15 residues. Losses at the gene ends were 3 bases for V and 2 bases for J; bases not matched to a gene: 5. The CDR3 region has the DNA TGTGCCAGCAGCTCCGGGACAGGACTCACAGATACGCAGTATTTT. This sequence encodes CASSSGTGLTDTQYF.

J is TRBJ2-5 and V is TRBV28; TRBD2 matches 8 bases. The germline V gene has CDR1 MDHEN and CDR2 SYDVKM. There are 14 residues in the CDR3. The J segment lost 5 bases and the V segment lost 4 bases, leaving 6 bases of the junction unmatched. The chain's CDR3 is CASSSAGGAETQYF. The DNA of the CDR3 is TGTGCCAGCAGTTCGGCCGGGGGGGCGGAGACCCAGTACTTC.

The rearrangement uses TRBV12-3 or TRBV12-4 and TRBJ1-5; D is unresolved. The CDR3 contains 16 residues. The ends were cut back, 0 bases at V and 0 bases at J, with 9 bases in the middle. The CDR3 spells CASSLARRISNQPQHF. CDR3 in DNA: TGTGCCAGCAGTTTAGCGCGAAGGATTAGCAATCAGCCCCAGCATTTT.

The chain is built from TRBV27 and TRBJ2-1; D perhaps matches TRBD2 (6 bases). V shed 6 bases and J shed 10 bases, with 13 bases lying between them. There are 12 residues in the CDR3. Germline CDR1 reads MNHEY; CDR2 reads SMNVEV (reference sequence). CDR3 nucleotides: TGTGCCAGCAGCCCTCGGCGGGGCGAGCAGTTCTTC. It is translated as CASSPRRGEQFF.

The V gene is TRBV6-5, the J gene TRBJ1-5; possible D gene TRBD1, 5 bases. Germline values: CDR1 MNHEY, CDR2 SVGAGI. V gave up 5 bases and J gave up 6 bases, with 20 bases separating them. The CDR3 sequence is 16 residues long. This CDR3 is CASSNRDVTPGQPQHF. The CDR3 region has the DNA TGTGCCAGCAGTAACCGGGACGTTACCCCAGGTCAGCCCCAGCATTTT.

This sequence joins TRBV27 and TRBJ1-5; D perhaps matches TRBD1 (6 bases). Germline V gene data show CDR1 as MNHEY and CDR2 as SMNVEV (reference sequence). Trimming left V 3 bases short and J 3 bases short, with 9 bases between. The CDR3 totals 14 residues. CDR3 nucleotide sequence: TGTGCCAGCAGTTTTAACAGGGACAATCAGCCCCAGCATTTT. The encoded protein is CASSFNRDNQPQHF.

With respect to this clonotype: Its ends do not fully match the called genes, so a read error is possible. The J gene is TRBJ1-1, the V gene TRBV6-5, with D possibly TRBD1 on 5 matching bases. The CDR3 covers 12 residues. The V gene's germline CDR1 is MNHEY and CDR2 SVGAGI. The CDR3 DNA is TGTGCCAGCAGCCGGCCAGGGAAAGGGAAGCTCTTT. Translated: CASSRPGKGKLF.

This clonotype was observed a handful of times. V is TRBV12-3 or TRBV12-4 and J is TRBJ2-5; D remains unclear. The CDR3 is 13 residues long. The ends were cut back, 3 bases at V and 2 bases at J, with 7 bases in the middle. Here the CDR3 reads CASSFGLQETQYF. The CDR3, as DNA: TGTGCCAGCAGTTTTGGTCTTCAAGAGACCCAGTACTTC.